This T cell receptor beta chain was profiled in a study of blood T cell repertoires in COVID-19. Study summary: From the United States, Italy and Spain came samples of acute and convalescent COVID-19.

Clones were read by immunoSEQ multiplex PCR, and TCRdb kept only the in-frame ones, dropping some. The repertoire holds hundreds of thousands of clones, with just under 90% as singletons. Germline loops: CDR1 LNHDA, CDR2 SQIVND (reference sequence). CDR3 length: 16 residues. Trimming cost V 5 bases and J 1 base, with 16 bases left between them. The rearrangement joins TRBV19 to TRBJ2-3; D not certain. Sequenced input: PBMCs or T cells enriched from blood (not recorded which). This TCR derives from a woman aged 50 to 60 who had recovered from COVID-19. The DNA for the CDR3 is TGTGCCAGTAGTCCAAACTACAACCTTGGCACAGATACGCAGTATTTT. This gives the protein CASSPNYNLGTDTQYF. Filled out from reference TRBV19 and TRBJ2-3, the complete variable domain reads DGGITQSPKYLFRKEGQNVTLSCEQNLNHDAMYWYRQDPGQGLRLIYYSQIVNDFQKGDIAEGYSVSREKKESFPLTVTSAQKNPTAFYLCASSPNYNLGTDTQYFGPGTRLTVL.